A selection of T cell receptor beta chains follows, all from one sample in a study of T cell changes during pregnancy in multiple sclerosis. TCRdb's copy holds only in-frame clones and misses some; the assay was immunoSEQ multiplex PCR. The sample carries 40,000 to 45,000 clones, 85% to 95% recorded once. The sequenced material came from peripheral blood. Every receptor here comes from a female donor with multiple sclerosis, enrolled in a pregnancy study. Both conserved end residues are part of each CDR3. The D gene is left open where the match is weak. For some rows the clone size is stated as once, few or many, or as a class when expanded; others skip it.

D	size	J	V	DNA	CDR3
-	-	TRBJ2-7	TRBV6-5	TGTGCCAGCAGCCGTACAGTTCCCGTCGTCGAGCAGTACTTC	CASSRTVPVVEQYF
-	-	TRBJ2-7	TRBV30	-	CACAWGLPLEEQYF
-	-	TRBJ2-4	TRBV27	TGTGCCAGCAGGCCGGCAGAAATAGCCAAAAACATTCAGTACTTC	CASRPAEIAKNIQYF
TRBD1	-	TRBJ2-1	TRBV25-1	TGTGCCAGCAGGATTTCCGGACAGGGCGGGCATGAGCAGTTCTTC	CASRISGQGGHEQFF
TRBD2	-	TRBJ2-7	TRBV6-6	TGTGCCAGCAGCCCCAGACTAGCGGGGTCCTACGAGCAGTACTTC	CASSPRLAGSYEQYF
TRBD2	-	TRBJ2-3	TRBV5-6	TGTGCCAGCAGCTTGTCGGGGGGTACGCAGTATTTT	CASSLSGGTQYF
TRBD2	-	TRBJ2-7	TRBV14	TGTGCCAGCAGCCCTAAACTAGCGGAGGCCTACGAGCAGTACTTC	CASSPKLAEAYEQYF
-	-	TRBJ2-7	TRBV19	TGTGCCAGTAGCCCCTCTGCAAACTACGAGCAGTACTTC	CASSPSANYEQYF
TRBD1	-	TRBJ2-5	TRBV13	TGTGCCAGCAGCTCATCCGGGACAGGGCTAAAGACCCAGTACTTC	CASSSSGTGLKTQYF
TRBD2	-	TRBJ2-7	TRBV7-2	TGTGCCAGCAGCGGACTAGTCCTTCACGAGCAGTACTTC	CASSGLVLHEQYF
-	-	TRBJ2-2	TRBV5-1	TGCGCCAGCAGCTTGGATGTGGCAGCATCTAACACCGGGGAGCTGTTTTTT	CASSLDVAASNTGELFF
-	once	TRBJ1-1	TRBV7-2	TGTGCCAGCAGCTATCTAAGGGTAGGCACTGAAGCTTTCTTT	CASSYLRVGTEAFF
-	-	TRBJ2-7	TRBV28	TGTGCCAGCAGTTTGGGCAGGTCGTACGAGCAGTACTTC	CASSLGRSYEQYF
TRBD2	-	TRBJ2-3	TRBV7-3	TGTGCCAGCAGCGCCAACGCGCTAGCGGGAGGGCCAATAGCAGATACGCAGTATTTT	CASSANALAGGPIADTQYF
-	-	TRBJ2-7	TRBV4-3	TGCGCCAGCAGCCAAGATCCTAGGCCCTTCCCTCCACTAGCTGTCTACGAGCAGTACTTC	CASSQDPRPFPPLAVYEQYF
TRBD1	few	TRBJ2-5	TRBV7-2	TGTGCCAGCAGCATCGGGACAGAAGAGACCCAGTACTTC	CASSIGTEETQYF
TRBD1	once	TRBJ1-3	TRBV7-2	TGTGCCAGCAGCCTAGGGGGCAGGGGGCCCGGCACCATATATTTT	CASSLGGRGPGTIYF
-	-	TRBJ2-5	TRBV15	TGTGCCACCAGCAGAGATAGAGAGGCCGGAAGGTCCCAAGAGACCCAGTACTTC	CATSRDREAGRSQETQYF
TRBD2	-	TRBJ2-7	TRBV5-6	TGTGCCAGCAGCCAAAGTAGACTAGCGGACATTTACGAGCAGTACTTC	CASSQSRLADIYEQYF
TRBD2	-	TRBJ2-3	TRBV30	TGTGCCTGGAGCGCGAACCCACTTACGGGACTGCTAAGACTAGCGGGGCTGACAGATACGCAGTATTTT	CAWSANPLTGLLRLAGLTDTQYF
-	-	TRBJ2-5	TRBV12-5	TGTGCTAGTGGTTTGGTAGGAGGGCTGGAGACCCAGTACTTC	CASGLVGGLETQYF
-	-	TRBJ2-5	TRBV7-2	TGTGCCAGCAGCTTAGCCCCCCTGGAGACCCAGTACTTC	CASSLAPLETQYF
TRBD1	once	TRBJ1-2	TRBV7-3	TGTGCCAGCAGCTCACAGGGGCCAGCTAACTATGGCTACACCTTC	CASSSQGPANYGYTF
TRBD2	-	TRBJ2-1	TRBV10-2	TGCGCCAGCAGTGAGTCCCCCCGACTAGCGGGCTCCTACAATGAGCAGTTCTTC	CASSESPRLAGSYNEQFF
-	-	TRBJ1-1	TRBV28	TGTGCCAGCAGCCCTTTTAGGGGTGTAGGCACTGAAGCTTTCTTT	CASSPFRGVGTEAFF
-	-	TRBJ1-1	TRBV18	TGTGCCAGCTCACCGGTCGAGGAGAACACTGAAGCTTTCTTT	CASSPVEENTEAFF
TRBD1	-	TRBJ1-3	TRBV2	TGTGCCAGCAGTGAAATATACGGACAGGAGGGCGGAAACACCATATATTTT	CASSEIYGQEGGNTIYF
-	-	TRBJ2-2	TRBV6-1	TGTGCCAGCAGGCCAATACAAGCGAACACCGGGGAGCTGTTTTTT	CASRPIQANTGELFF
TRBD1	-	TRBJ2-7	TRBV5-4	TGTGCCAGCAGCTCAACAGGGGGTACATACGAGCAGTACTTC	CASSSTGGTYEQYF
-	-	TRBJ2-3	TRBV5-5	TGTGCCAGCAGCTCTTACACAGATACGCAGTATTTT	CASSSYTDTQYF
-	-	TRBJ1-1	TRBV5-1	TGCGCCAGCAGCCCCCAACAGGGCCTAATGAACACTGAAGCTTTCTTT	CASSPQQGLMNTEAFF
-	-	TRBJ1-1	TRBV2	TGTGCCAGCAGTGGTCAGGGCTCCGGGAACACTGAAGCTTTCTTT	CASSGQGSGNTEAFF
TRBD1	once	TRBJ2-7	TRBV18	TGTGCCAGCTCACCGAACGGACAGGGGCCCGATTTCTACGAGCAGTACTTC	CASSPNGQGPDFYEQYF
-	once	TRBJ2-7	TRBV30	TGTGCCTGGAGGCCTCTCGGGGACTACGAGCAGTACTTC	CAWRPLGDYEQYF
-	-	TRBJ2-3	TRBV11-2	TGTGCCAGCACCATCCCGGCCTACACAGATACGCAGTATTTT	CASTIPAYTDTQYF
-	-	TRBJ2-5	TRBV6-5	TGTGCCAGCAGACGTCCAGGGTCGGGAGAGACCCAGTACTTC	CASRRPGSGETQYF
-	-	TRBJ1-2	TRBV10-3	TGTGCCATCAGTGTAGGAGACTCTCGCTACACCTTC	CAISVGDSRYTF
-	-	TRBJ1-4	TRBV28	TGTGCCAGCAGTTTACTCGGGAAACTGTTTTTT	CASSLLGKLFF
TRBD1	-	TRBJ1-2	TRBV10-2	TGCGCCAGCAGTGAAGCAGGGGGCGCAGGTGGCTACACCTTC	CASSEAGGAGGYTF
TRBD2	-	TRBJ2-7	TRBV7-2	TGTGCCAGCAGATGGACTAGCGCGTACGAGCAGTACTTC	CASRWTSAYEQYF
TRBD1	-	TRBJ2-3	TRBV9	TGTGCCAGCAGCCGACAGGGGCGCAAATCAGATACGCAGTATTTT	CASSRQGRKSDTQYF
TRBD2	once	TRBJ2-5	TRBV28	TGTGCCAGCAGTTTATCCGCGGGAGATCAAGAGACCCAGTACTTC	CASSLSAGDQETQYF
-	-	TRBJ2-3	TRBV6-1	TGTGCCAGCAGGATACCAAGAGACACAGATACGCAGTATTTT	CASRIPRDTDTQYF
-	-	TRBJ2-2	TRBV6-6	TGTGCCAGCGGGAGACCTCCCGGGGAGCTGTTTTTT	CASGRPPGELFF
TRBD1	-	TRBJ1-2	TRBV5-1	TGCGCCAGCAGCTTGGCGGGGGACAGGGGAGTTGGCTACACCTTC	CASSLAGDRGVGYTF
-	-	TRBJ2-6	TRBV6-5	TGTGCCAGCAGTCGCCTGCTCTCTGGGGCCAACGTCCTGACTTTC	CASSRLLSGANVLTF
TRBD1	-	TRBJ1-2	TRBV28	TGTGCCGTTCCCGGGACAGGGGATGGAGCTAACTATGGCTACACCTTC	CAVPGTGDGANYGYTF
TRBD1	-	TRBJ1-3	TRBV5-1	TGCGCCAGCTCCGGACAGGGAAGAGACACCATATATTTT	CASSGQGRDTIYF
-	-	TRBJ1-1	TRBV20-1	TGCAGTGCTAGACTACCCACTGAAGCTTTCTTT	CSARLPTEAFF
TRBD1	-	TRBJ1-2	TRBV19	TGTGCCAGTAGTCCCCTGGACAGGTCTAACTATGGCTACACCTTC	CASSPLDRSNYGYTF
-	-	TRBJ1-2	TRBV21-1	TGTGCCAGCAGCAAGGACCCCCGGGAGGACAGGGGGCTTGCTGTCACCTTC	CASSKDPREDRGLAVTF
TRBD1	-	TRBJ1-1	TRBV29-1	TGCAGCGTTGACCCCGGGACAGCGGCTTTCTTT	CSVDPGTAAFF
-	-	TRBJ2-7	TRBV25-1	TGTGCCAGCAGTGAATATTTCAGGGTCGAGCAGTACTTC	CASSEYFRVEQYF
TRBD2	once	TRBJ2-7	TRBV30	TGTGCCTGGAGTGTAGTAACTAGCGCATCCTACGAGCAGTACTTC	CAWSVVTSASYEQYF
TRBD1	once	TRBJ2-5	TRBV9	TGTGCCAGCAGCGCAGGGACAGGGGGCGAAGACCAAGAGACCCAGTACTTC	CASSAGTGGEDQETQYF